One and the same sample provided the 21 T cell receptor beta chains below, sequenced in a study of blood T cells in healthy people across ages. The authors ran a second PCR of about 6 to 11 cycles using a sample-barcoded 5' primer and a J-beta primer mix. MiXCR, run by TCRdb on the 5' RACE reads, gives a single entry per CDR3 protein. The sample contains around 1,100,000 distinct CDR3 sequences, around two fifths of which appear only once. The sequencing input was blood. The receptors come from a man aged 18 to 30 in good health.

This clonotype was detected ten times or more. The chain joins TRBV20-1 to TRBJ1-6; no definite D call. This CDR3 contains 18 residues. CDR1 is DFQATT and CDR2 is SNEGSKA in the germline V gene (reference sequence). The V and J ends lost 0 bases and 0 bases respectively, with 15 bases between them. The CDR3 loop reads CSARDDGRTSSYNSPLHF. CDR3 DNA sequence: TGCAGTGCTAGAGATGATGGACGGACGAGCTCCTATAATTCACCCCTCCACTTT.

This clonotype was seen a single time. The J gene is TRBJ2-2, the V gene TRBV9; tentative D call: TRBD2 (6 bases). CDR3 length equals 19 residues. Trimming took 1 base from V and 3 from J, leaving 22 bases between them. Germline V gene data show CDR1 as SGDLS and CDR2 as YYNGEE. As DNA, the CDR3 is TGTGCCAGCAGCGTATCCCTAAGGGTCGGGGGAGATTACACCGGGGAGCTGTTTTTT. Encoded protein: CASSVSLRVGGDYTGELFF.

This chain uses TRBV7-3 with TRBJ2-2; D possibly corresponds to TRBD1 (6 bases). With 5 bases removed from V and 4 bases from J, the gap between germline ends came to 14 bases. Germline V gives CDR1 SGHTA, CDR2 FQGTGA. This CDR3 contains 15 residues. The chain's CDR3 is CASSPSGVVTGELFF. The CDR3 nucleotides are TGTGCCAGCAGCCCTTCAGGGGTTGTCACCGGGGAGCTGTTTTTT. Full variable domain (outside the CDR3, taken from reference TRBV7-3 and TRBJ2-2): GAGVSQTPSNKVTEKGKYVELRCDPISGHTALYWYRQSLGQGPEFLIYFQGTGAADDSGLPNDRFFAVRPEGSVSTLKIQRTERGDSAVYLCASSPSGVVTGELFFGEGSRLTVL.

The J gene is TRBJ2-3, the V gene TRBV6-5; D may correspond to TRBD1 or TRBD2 (6 bases each). The length of the CDR3 is 14 residues. CDR1 is MNHEY and CDR2 is SVGAGI in the germline V gene. Between the trimmed V and J ends, which lost 7 bases and 5 bases, there was a span of 16 bases. CDR3 amino acids: CASKGGWGQDTQYF. The CDR3 DNA is TGTGCCAGCAAGGGGGGATGGGGCCAAGATACGCAGTATTTT.

The sample holds a few counts of this clonotype. V usage is TRBV9 and J usage is TRBJ2-1, with D possibly TRBD2 on 6 matching bases. Germline CDR1 and CDR2: SGDLS and YYNGEE. The ends were cut back, 0 bases at V and 9 bases at J, with 13 bases in the middle. The CDR3 runs to 14 residues. The CDR3 loop reads CASSVGWGEFEQFF. As DNA, the CDR3 is TGTGCCAGCAGCGTAGGGTGGGGGGAGTTTGAGCAGTTCTTC.

CDR3 amino acids: CSATGTTEAFF. CDR3 DNA: TGCAGTGCTACCGGGACGACTGAAGCTTTCTTT. V usage is TRBV20-1 and J usage is TRBJ1-1, with a tentative D call TRBD1 (5 bases). The germline CDR1 and CDR2 sequences are DFQATT and SNEGSKA (reference sequence). This CDR3 contains 11 residues. V lost 4 bases and J lost 5, with 8 bases in between.

This clonotype was counted only a few times. The chain uses TRBV12-3 or TRBV12-4 and TRBJ1-1; D not certain. V lost 5 bases and J 1 base, leaving 14 bases between the germline ends. This CDR3 is built from 15 residues. CDR3: CASSTSPRANTEAFF. The CDR3 bases are TGTGCCAGCAGTACATCCCCCAGAGCGAACACTGAAGCTTTCTTT.

The chain couples TRBV20-1 to TRBJ1-2; TRBD1 aligns across 10 bases. This CDR3 region has 14 residues. Per the germline V gene, CDR1 is DFQATT and CDR2 is SNEGSKA (reference sequence). V trimming: 5 bases; J trimming: 7 bases; junction bases outside the gene matches: 10. CDR3 loop: CSAPRTGGGGGYTF. CDR3 sequence (DNA): TGCAGTGCTCCCCGGACAGGGGGAGGAGGTGGCTACACCTTC.

This clonotype was recorded a few times. The chain uses TRBV2 and TRBJ1-5, with 7 bases lining up with TRBD1. CDR1 SNHLY and CDR2 FYNNEI come from the germline V gene. The CDR3 is 15 residues long. After removal of 4 bases from V and 7 bases from J, the junction contained 10 bases not matched to a gene. The CDR3 spells CASSGGTDLGQPQHF. DNA of the CDR3: TGTGCCAGCAGTGGCGGGACAGACCTAGGGCAGCCCCAGCATTTT.

The rearrangement joins TRBV29-1 to TRBJ2-2, with D uncertain. CDR3 length: 14 amino acids. Trimming removed 5 bases at V and 4 bases at J, with 14 bases between. Looked up from germline, CDR1 is SQVTM and CDR2 is ANQGSEA. CDR3 loop: CSVRNAGGTGELFF. The DNA for the CDR3 is TGCAGCGTTCGGAATGCCGGTGGCACCGGGGAGCTGTTTTTT.

This clonotype was observed a handful of times. The chain is built from TRBV20-1 and TRBJ1-2; perhaps TRBD1 as D (5 bases). Trimming pared 2 bases from V and 3 bases from J, leaving 13 bases between. The CDR3 is 14 amino acids. Germline lookup yields CDR1 DFQATT and CDR2 SNEGSKA (reference sequence). CDR3 nucleotides: TGCAGTGCTAGACAGACAGCGATCCACTATGGCTACACCTTC. Amino acid sequence: CSARQTAIHYGYTF.

This clonotype came up a few times. V and J are TRBV6-6 and TRBJ1-2, with D unclear. The V gene's germline CDR1 is MNHNY and CDR2 SVGAGI (reference sequence). V was cut by 2 bases and J by 4 bases, with 14 bases left in between. The CDR3 runs 15 residues. The DNA for the CDR3 is TGTGCCAGCAGTTACGTAGGCAGAAACCTCTATGGCTACACCTTC. Its translation is CASSYVGRNLYGYTF.

This clonotype came up a few times. The chain links TRBV12-3 or TRBV12-4 to TRBJ1-2; D unclear. V dropped 5 bases and J dropped 3 bases, with 10 bases sitting between them. The CDR3 covers 13 residues. CDR3: CASSVAGYYGYTF. In nucleotides, the CDR3 is TGTGCCAGCAGTGTTGCGGGCTACTATGGCTACACCTTC.

CDR3 loop: CALTGTRTNYGYTF. The CDR3 nucleotides read TGTGCCCTCACCGGGACAAGAACTAACTATGGCTACACCTTC. The V gene is TRBV2, the J gene TRBJ1-2, with a tentative D call TRBD1 (6 bases). CDR3 size: 14 residues. Germline assignment: CDR1 SNHLY and CDR2 FYNNEI. V lost 11 bases to trimming and J lost 0 bases, with 16 bases between them.

In its sample, this clonotype was seen a few times. The J gene is TRBJ1-5, the V gene TRBV20-1, with D possibly being TRBD1 (5 bases). The CDR3 has 14 residues. With 3 bases removed from V and 3 bases from J, the gap between germline ends came to 12 bases. Germline V gene sequence: CDR1 DFQATT, CDR2 SNEGSKA (reference sequence). CDR3 loop: CSASLGTTNQPQHF. The CDR3 DNA reads TGCAGTGCTAGCCTGGGGACCACCAATCAGCCCCAGCATTTT.

This clonotype was detected a few times. V and J are TRBV5-1 and TRBJ2-5; 7 bases are a match to TRBD2. This CDR3 spans 14 amino acids. Germline V CDR1 and CDR2: SGHRS, YFSETQ. Trimming took 3 bases from V and 5 from J; bases not matched to a gene: 7. The CDR3 DNA is TGCGCCAGCAGCTCAGCGGGGAATCGGGAGACCCAGTACTTC. Translation gives CASSSAGNRETQYF.

This clonotype was counted only a few times. The V and J genes are TRBV20-1 and TRBJ2-5; 8 bases are shared with TRBD2. The CDR3 is made up of 12 amino acids. CDR1 and CDR2 from the germline V gene are DFQATT and SNEGSKA (reference sequence). The trim removed 3 bases at V and 4 bases at J, leaving 1 base unmatched. The CDR3 coding sequence is TGCAGTGCTAGTCTAGCGGGAGAGACCCAGTACTTC. This gives the protein CSASLAGETQYF.

The chain combines TRBV28 with TRBJ1-1; tentatively, D is TRBD1 (6 bases). In germline, CDR1 is MDHEN, CDR2 SYDVKM. There are 14 residues in the CDR3. V was clipped by 3 bases and J by 3 bases, with 11 bases between them. The CDR3 region is CASSFEGGDTEAFF. CDR3 DNA: TGTGCCAGCAGTTTTGAGGGGGGGGACACTGAAGCTTTCTTT.

This clonotype was seen a handful of times. This chain connects TRBV20-1 to TRBJ2-3; the D is unclear. Trimming removed 5 bases at V and 6 bases at J, with 9 bases between. The CDR3 contains 11 residues. Germline loops: CDR1 DFQATT, CDR2 SNEGSKA (reference sequence). The CDR3 loop reads CSAGLKDTQYF. The CDR3 DNA follows: TGCAGTGCTGGCCTGAAGGATACGCAGTATTTT.

This clonotype was found a few times. The chain employs TRBV12-3 or TRBV12-4 and TRBJ1-4; D is ambiguous. CDR3 length: 10 amino acids. The V and J ends lost 10 bases and 8 bases respectively, with 8 bases between them. Written as DNA, the CDR3 is TGTGCCATCACGGGGGAAAAACTGTTTTTT. Encoded protein: CAITGEKLFF.

The chain recombines TRBV9 with TRBJ2-3; TRBD1 matches 9 bases. Germline V lookup: CDR1 SGDLS, CDR2 YYNGEE. With V trimmed by 0 bases and J by 9 bases, 11 bases remained unmatched. The CDR3 length is 16 residues. CDR3 in amino acids: CASSVDGTGFGETQYF. For the CDR3, the DNA is TGTGCCAGCAGCGTAGATGGGACAGGGTTCGGGGAGACGCAGTATTTT.